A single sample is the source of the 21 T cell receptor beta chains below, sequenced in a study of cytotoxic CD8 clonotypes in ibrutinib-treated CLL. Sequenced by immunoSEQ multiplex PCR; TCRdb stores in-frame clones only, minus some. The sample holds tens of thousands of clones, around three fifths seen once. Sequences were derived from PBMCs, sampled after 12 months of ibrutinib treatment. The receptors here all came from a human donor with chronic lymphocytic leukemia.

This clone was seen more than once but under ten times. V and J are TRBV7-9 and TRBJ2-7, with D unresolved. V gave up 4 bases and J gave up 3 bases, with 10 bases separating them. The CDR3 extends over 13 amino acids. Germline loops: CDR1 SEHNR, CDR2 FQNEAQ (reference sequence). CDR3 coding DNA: TGTGCCAGCAGCTACCAAGGGATCTACGAGCAGTACTTC. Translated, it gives CASSYQGIYEQYF.

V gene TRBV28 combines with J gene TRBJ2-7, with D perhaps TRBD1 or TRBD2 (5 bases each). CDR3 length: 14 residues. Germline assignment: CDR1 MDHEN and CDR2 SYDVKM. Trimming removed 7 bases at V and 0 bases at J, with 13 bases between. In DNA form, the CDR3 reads TGTGCCAGCAATTCACGGGGCATCTCCTACGAGCAGTACTTC. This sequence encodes CASNSRGISYEQYF.

CDR3 amino acids: CASSLTGEGEQYV. The CDR3 region has the DNA TGCGCCAGCAGCTTGACAGGGGAAGGCGAGCAGTACGTC. The chain uses TRBV5-1 and TRBJ2-7, with 7 bases lining up with TRBD1. Germline lookup yields CDR1 SGHRS and CDR2 YFSETQ. The trim removed 1 base at V and 6 bases at J, leaving 4 bases unmatched. The length of the CDR3 is 13 residues.

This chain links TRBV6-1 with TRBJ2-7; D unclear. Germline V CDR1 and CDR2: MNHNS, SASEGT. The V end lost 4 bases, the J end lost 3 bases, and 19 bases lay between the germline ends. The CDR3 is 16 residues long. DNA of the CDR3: TGTGCCAGCAGTGCGGCGGCAGCTCATCGTGTCTACGAGCAGTACTTC. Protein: CASSAAAAHRVYEQYF.

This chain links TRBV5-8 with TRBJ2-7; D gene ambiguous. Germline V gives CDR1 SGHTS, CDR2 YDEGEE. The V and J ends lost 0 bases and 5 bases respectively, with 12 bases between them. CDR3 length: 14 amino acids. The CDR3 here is CASSLGVALDEQYF. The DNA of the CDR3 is TGTGCCAGCAGCTTGGGGGTGGCCTTGGACGAGCAGTACTTC.

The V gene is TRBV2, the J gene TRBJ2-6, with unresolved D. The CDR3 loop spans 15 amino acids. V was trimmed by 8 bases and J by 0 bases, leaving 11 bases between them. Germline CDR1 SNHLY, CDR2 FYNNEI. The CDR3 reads CASEDGSSGANVLTF. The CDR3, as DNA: TGTGCCAGCGAGGACGGATCCTCTGGGGCCAACGTCCTGACTTTC.

CDR3 sequence (DNA): TGTGCCAGCATCCGACATTTTAACACTGAAGCTTTCTTT. Its translation: CASIRHFNTEAFF. V is TRBV21-1 and J is TRBJ1-1; the table names TRBD1, a call not compared with the DNA. TRBV21-1 is a recognized pseudogene. The CDR3 sequence is 13 residues long.

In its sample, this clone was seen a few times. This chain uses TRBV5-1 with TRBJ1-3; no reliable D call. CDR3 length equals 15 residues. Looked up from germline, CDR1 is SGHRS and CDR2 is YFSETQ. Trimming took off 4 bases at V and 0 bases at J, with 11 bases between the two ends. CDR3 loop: CASSPRGYSGNTIYF. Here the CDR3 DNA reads TGCGCCAGCAGCCCGCGGGGTTACTCTGGAAACACCATATATTTT.

CDR3 loop: CASSVGQGMSYEQYV. The DNA of the CDR3 is TGTGCCAGCAGCGTCGGACAGGGGATGTCCTACGAGCAGTACGTC. This chain links TRBV5-6 with TRBJ2-7; 9 bases line up with TRBD1. This CDR3 has 15 amino acids. The germline V gene encodes CDR1 SGHDT and CDR2 YYEEEE. The V segment lost 4 bases and the J segment 1 base; nucleotides outside the gene matches: 6.

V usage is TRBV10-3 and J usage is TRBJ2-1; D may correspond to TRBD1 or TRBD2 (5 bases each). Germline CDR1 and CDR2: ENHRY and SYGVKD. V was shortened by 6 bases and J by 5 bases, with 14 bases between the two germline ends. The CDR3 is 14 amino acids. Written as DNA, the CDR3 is TGTGCCATCAGGGGGGTAGTCGGGGACAATGAGCAGTTCTTC. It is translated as CAIRGVVGDNEQFF.

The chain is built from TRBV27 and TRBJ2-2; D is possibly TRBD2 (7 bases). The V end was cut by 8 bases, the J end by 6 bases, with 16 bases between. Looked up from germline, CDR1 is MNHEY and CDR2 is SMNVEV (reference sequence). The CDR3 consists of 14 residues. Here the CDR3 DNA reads TGTGCCAGCGGAGGGGGGGCCTTTCCCGGGGAGCTGTTTTTT. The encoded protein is CASGGGAFPGELFF.

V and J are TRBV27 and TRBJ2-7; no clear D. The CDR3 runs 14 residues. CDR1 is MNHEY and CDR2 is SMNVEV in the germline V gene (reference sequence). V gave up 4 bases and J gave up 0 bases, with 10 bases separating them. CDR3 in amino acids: CASSYVGSSYEQYF. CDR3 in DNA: TGTGCCAGCAGTTACGTGGGTAGCTCCTACGAGCAGTACTTC.

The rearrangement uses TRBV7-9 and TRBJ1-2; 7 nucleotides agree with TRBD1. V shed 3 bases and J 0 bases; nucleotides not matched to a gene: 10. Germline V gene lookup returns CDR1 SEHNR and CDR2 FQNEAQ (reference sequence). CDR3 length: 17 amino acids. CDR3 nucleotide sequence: TGTGCCAGCAGCTTTAGGTCAACAGGGGTAGCTAACTATGGCTACACCTTC. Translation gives CASSFRSTGVANYGYTF.

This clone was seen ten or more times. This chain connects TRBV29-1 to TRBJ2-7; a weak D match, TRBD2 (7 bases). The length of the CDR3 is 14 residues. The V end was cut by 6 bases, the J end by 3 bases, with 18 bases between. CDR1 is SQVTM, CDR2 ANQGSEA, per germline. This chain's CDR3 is CSVGGDTIYYEQYF. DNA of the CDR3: TGCAGCGTAGGGGGGGACACCATTTACTACGAGCAGTACTTC.

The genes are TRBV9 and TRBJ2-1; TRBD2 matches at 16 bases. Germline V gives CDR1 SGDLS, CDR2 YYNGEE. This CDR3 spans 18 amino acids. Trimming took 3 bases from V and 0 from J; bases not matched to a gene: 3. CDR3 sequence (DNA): TGTGCCAGCAGCGAGGGACTAGCGGGGGGGAGCTCCTACAATGAGCAGTTCTTC. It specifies CASSEGLAGGSSYNEQFF. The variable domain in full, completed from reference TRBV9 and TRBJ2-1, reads DSGVTQTPKHLITATGQRVTLRCSPRSGDLSVYWYQQSLDQGLQFLIQYYNGEERAKGNILERFSAQQFPDLHSELNLSSLELGDSALYFCASSEGLAGGSSYNEQFFGPGTRLTVL.

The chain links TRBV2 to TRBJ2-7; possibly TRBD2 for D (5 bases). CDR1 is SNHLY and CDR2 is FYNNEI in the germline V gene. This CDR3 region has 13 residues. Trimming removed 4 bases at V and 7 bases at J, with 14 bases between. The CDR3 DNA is TGTGCCAGCAGTGGGACTCGCCAAGGAGAGCAGTACGTC. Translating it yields CASSGTRQGEQYV.

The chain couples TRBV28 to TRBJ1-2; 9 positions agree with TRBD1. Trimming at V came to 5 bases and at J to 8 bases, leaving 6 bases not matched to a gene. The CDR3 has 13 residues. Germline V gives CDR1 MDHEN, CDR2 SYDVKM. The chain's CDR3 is CASSPGQGWGYTF. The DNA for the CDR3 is TGTGCCAGCAGTCCGGGACAGGGTTGGGGCTACACCTTC.

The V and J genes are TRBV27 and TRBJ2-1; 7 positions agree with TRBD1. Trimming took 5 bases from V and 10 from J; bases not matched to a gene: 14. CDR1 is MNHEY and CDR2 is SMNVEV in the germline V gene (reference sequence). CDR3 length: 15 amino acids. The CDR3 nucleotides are TGTGCCAGCAGTCCCTGGGACAGCCTAGGCGTGGAGCAGTTCTTC. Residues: CASSPWDSLGVEQFF.

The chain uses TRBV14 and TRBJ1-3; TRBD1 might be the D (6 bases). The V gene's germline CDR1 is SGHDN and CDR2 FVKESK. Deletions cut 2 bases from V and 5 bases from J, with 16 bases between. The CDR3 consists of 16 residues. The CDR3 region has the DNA TGTGCCAGCAGCCAATCCGGCACCAGGGGTAGAAACACCATATATTTT. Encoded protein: CASSQSGTRGRNTIYF.

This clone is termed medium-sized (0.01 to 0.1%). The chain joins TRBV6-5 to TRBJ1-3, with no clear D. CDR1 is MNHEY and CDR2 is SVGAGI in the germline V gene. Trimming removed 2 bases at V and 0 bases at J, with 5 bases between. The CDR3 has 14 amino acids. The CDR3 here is CASSYTRSGNTIYF. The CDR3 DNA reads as TGTGCCAGCAGTTACACACGCTCTGGAAACACCATATATTTT.

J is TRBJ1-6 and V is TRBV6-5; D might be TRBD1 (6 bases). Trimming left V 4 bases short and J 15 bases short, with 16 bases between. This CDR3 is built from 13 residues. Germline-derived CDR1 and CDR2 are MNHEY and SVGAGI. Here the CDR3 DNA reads TGTGCCAGCAGTTTCGTACCTCCGGGACACCTCCACTTT. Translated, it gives CASSFVPPGHLHF.